The clone carrying this T cell receptor (beta chain) was observed many times. Its target is unknown. Its ends do not fully match the called genes, so a read error is possible. Making use of molecular barcodes, quantitative 5'-RACE generated TCR beta libraries. TCRdb ran MiXCR on the 5' RACE reads and lists one entry per CDR3 protein. In the table there are hundreds of thousands of distinct CDR3 sequences, about an eighth of which are singletons. Germline loops: CDR1 SGHRS, CDR2 YFSETQ. CDR3 length: 12 residues. This record comes from a study of CD8 T cells in ankylosing spondylitis. General study results and limits: Matched ankylosing spondylitis synovial fluid reportedly showed significant enrichment of disease-linked clones. Disease-linked clones proved CD8+ and comparatively uncommon in peripheral blood. In synovial fluid and blood from reactive arthritis, some motif variants were previously reported. Seemingly characteristic of ankylosing spondylitis blood was a TCR beta motif consisting of under 10 highly homologous variants.

Sequenced sample: blood, either unsorted or a sorted T cell fraction (not recorded which). This clonotype was sampled from a male donor with ankylosing spondylitis. The chain employs TRBV5-1 and TRBJ1-1; perhaps TRBD1 as D (5 bases). The CDR3 sequence is CASSLQDTEAFF. The CDR3 coding sequence is TGTGCCAGCAGCTTACAGGACACTGAAGCTTTCTTT.